Below, 4 T cell receptor beta chains from the same sample are listed, as sequenced in a study of T cell responses to AZD1222 COVID-19 vaccine. Here immunoSEQ multiplex PCR was the method, and the copy in TCRdb shows in-frame clones only, minus some. The table shows 120,000 or so clones, with over 80% occurring only once. Sequencing was performed on peripheral blood, taken on day 0 of AZD1222 vaccination. The receptors derive from an adult in good health.

The chain combines TRBV7-6 with TRBJ2-1, with D tentatively TRBD1 or TRBD2 (5 bases each). The germline gives CDR1 SGHVS, CDR2 FNYEAQ. Trimming removed 0 bases from V and 3 bases from J, with 12 bases in between. CDR3 length: 16 amino acids. The CDR3 loop is CASSLAVGTNYNEQFF. The CDR3, as DNA: TGTGCCAGCAGCTTAGCGGTCGGGACCAACTACAATGAGCAGTTCTTC.

The chain recombines TRBV7-9 with TRBJ2-3, with D perhaps matching TRBD2 (5 bases). The CDR3 consists of 16 residues. V lost 3 bases to trimming and J lost 5 bases, with 18 bases between them. Germline V lookup: CDR1 SEHNR, CDR2 FQNEAQ (reference sequence). This chain's CDR3 is CASSFPPERDRDTQYF. The CDR3 nucleotides read TGTGCCAGCAGCTTCCCCCCGGAACGGGATAGAGATACGCAGTATTTT.

The chain links TRBV27 to TRBJ2-1; D is undetermined. Trimming shortened V by 6 bases and J by 1 base, and 19 bases separated the two germline ends. This CDR3 region has 17 residues. Germline V gene data show CDR1 as MNHEY and CDR2 as SMNVEV (reference sequence). The CDR3 region is CASSVRAVIRSYNEQFF. The CDR3 coding sequence is TGTGCCAGCAGCGTTAGAGCAGTTATAAGGTCCTACAATGAGCAGTTCTTC.

The chain uses TRBV6-5 and TRBJ1-1; TRBD1 aligns across 7 bases. The CDR3 loop spans 14 amino acids. J lost 0 bases, V lost 7 bases, and 5 bases had no gene match. In germline, CDR1 is MNHEY, CDR2 SVGAGI. The chain's CDR3 is CASTTGVMNTEAFF. DNA for the CDR3: TGTGCCAGCACTACAGGGGTAATGAACACTGAAGCTTTCTTT.